The 15 T cell receptor beta chains given below trace back to one sample, sequenced in a study of cytomegalovirus exposure and HLA in healthy donors. The PCR ran on 60 Vbeta and 13 Jbeta primers. Here immunoSEQ multiplex PCR was the method, and the copy in TCRdb shows in-frame clones only, minus some. The sample records about 180,000 clones, just under 80% being singletons. Material for sequencing was PBMCs. These receptors were obtained from a woman aged 25 to 39 in good health and CMV-seronegative.

This rearrangement joins TRBV5-4 to TRBJ2-3; 10 bases line up with TRBD2. Trimming took 2 bases from V and 1 from J; bases not matched to a gene: 10. Germline CDR1 and CDR2: SGHNT and YYREEE (reference sequence). This CDR3 spans 18 amino acids. The CDR3 DNA reads TGTGCCAGCAGCTTAGGGCAGAGCGGGGGGGCCGGCACAGATACGCAGTATTTT. It encodes CASSLGQSGGAGTDTQYF.

V is TRBV5-1 and J is TRBJ1-5; D remains ambiguous. V was clipped by 5 bases and J by 5 bases, with 11 bases between them. Looked up from germline, CDR1 is SGHRS and CDR2 is YFSETQ. The CDR3 spans 13 residues. CDR3 nucleotides: TGCGCCAGCAGTATGGCCCCAGATCAGCCCCAGCATTTT. Protein sequence: CASSMAPDQPQHF.

V is TRBV18 and J is TRBJ2-1, with 9 bases matching TRBD1. Germline CDR1 is KGHSH and CDR2 is LQKENI. The CDR3 totals 13 residues. V lost 5 bases, J lost 8 bases, and 4 bases stayed unmatched. The CDR3 coding sequence is TGTGCCAGCTCAGCGGGACAGGGTGATGAGCAGTTCTTC. Translating it yields CASSAGQGDEQFF.

This sequence joins TRBV5-1 and TRBJ2-7, with 8 bases that match TRBD2. Trimming at V came to 7 bases and at J to 4 bases, leaving 7 bases not matched to a gene. The CDR3 has 13 residues. CDR1 and CDR2 (germline): SGHRS, YFSETQ. The DNA for the CDR3 is TGCGCCAGCGGAACTAGCGGAGATTACGAGCAGTACTTC. This gives the protein CASGTSGDYEQYF.

The chain is built from TRBV9 and TRBJ1-1, with D hard to call. V was trimmed by 0 bases and J by 3 bases, leaving 12 bases between them. The CDR3 is made up of 15 amino acids. The V gene's germline CDR1 is SGDLS and CDR2 YYNGEE. The CDR3 region has the DNA TGTGCCAGCAGCGTAGCAGGTGGCGGGTACACTGAAGCTTTCTTT. As protein: CASSVAGGGYTEAFF.

The V call is TRBV27, the J call TRBJ1-2, with 10 bases that match TRBD1. This CDR3 is built from 14 residues. Looked up from germline, CDR1 is MNHEY and CDR2 is SMNVEV (reference sequence). The V and J ends lost 10 bases and 2 bases, in that order; junction bases with no gene match: 7. The CDR3 coding sequence is TGTGCCACCAGACGACAGGGGGCAAACTATGGCTACACCTTC. It specifies CATRRQGANYGYTF.

The chain combines TRBV5-1 with TRBJ1-1; the match to TRBD1 covers 10 bases. In germline, CDR1 is SGHRS, CDR2 YFSETQ. Trimming cost V 2 bases and J 1 base; bases outside gene matches: 2. The CDR3 covers 15 residues. The CDR3 DNA reads as TGCGCCAGCAGCTTCGGGACAGGGGCGAACACTGAAGCTTTCTTT. The encoded protein is CASSFGTGANTEAFF.

The rearrangement uses TRBV6-5 and TRBJ2-7, with D uncertain. The CDR3 is 13 residues long. The V and J ends lost 5 bases and 3 bases respectively, with 11 bases between them. CDR1 and CDR2 (germline): MNHEY, SVGAGI. For the CDR3, the DNA is TGTGCCAGCAGTCCCGACACCGGCTACGAGCAGTACTTC. Amino acids: CASSPDTGYEQYF.

This rearrangement joins TRBV23-1 to TRBJ1-2; D not certain. TRBV23-1 is an ORF, with its function uncertain. This CDR3 is built from 15 residues. V lost 0 bases and J 7 bases, leaving 15 bases between the germline ends. This chain's CDR3 is CASSQSYLLMCGYTF. CDR3 DNA sequence: TGCGCCAGCAGTCAATCCTACCTGCTTATGTGTGGCTACACCTTC.

This chain uses TRBV5-1 with TRBJ2-7, with TRBD1 matching over 7 bases. The V segment lost 4 bases and the J segment 7 bases; nucleotides outside the gene matches: 5. Germline V gene data show CDR1 as SGHRS and CDR2 as YFSETQ. This CDR3 spans 12 amino acids. In DNA, the CDR3 is TGCGCCAGCAGCCAGGGGGTTGGGGAGCAGTACTTC. This codes for CASSQGVGEQYF. The full variable domain, in which reference TRBV5-1 and TRBJ2-7 provide the parts outside the CDR3, is KAGVTQTPRYLIKTRGQQVTLSCSPISGHRSVSWYQQTPGQGLQFLFEYFSETQRNKGNFPGRFSGRQFSNSRSEMNVSTLELGDSALYLCASSQGVGEQYFGPGTRLTVT.

This chain joins TRBV5-1 and TRBJ2-1; 11 nucleotides line up with TRBD2. V shed 0 bases, J shed 4 bases, and the junction held 3 bases outside the gene matches. The CDR3 has 16 amino acids. Germline V gives CDR1 SGHRS, CDR2 YFSETQ. As DNA, the CDR3 is TGCGCCAGCAGCTTGGTCCTAGCGGGGGGATACAATGAGCAGTTCTTC. This encodes CASSLVLAGGYNEQFF.

This clone has more than one count but fewer than ten. The chain uses TRBV9 and TRBJ2-3; 7 bases are shared with TRBD2. This CDR3 contains 15 residues. After removal of 4 bases from V and 5 bases from J, the junction contained 10 bases not matched to a gene. Per the germline V gene, CDR1 is SGDLS and CDR2 is YYNGEE. CDR3 DNA: TGTGCCAGCAGCCCCCGGGGGGACTATTTAGATACGCAGTATTTT. As protein: CASSPRGDYLDTQYF.

The chain recombines TRBV19 with TRBJ1-5, with 8 bases that match TRBD1. The CDR3 extends over 13 amino acids. V was clipped by 10 bases and J by 6 bases; unmatched bases: 8. Per the germline V gene, CDR1 is LNHDA and CDR2 is SQIVND (reference sequence). CDR3 loop: CATTGTGIQPQHF. The CDR3 coding sequence is TGTGCCACCACCGGGACAGGAATTCAGCCCCAGCATTTT.

The chain couples TRBV30 to TRBJ1-3; 7 positions agree with TRBD1. The CDR3 covers 15 residues. V gave up 5 bases and J gave up 0 bases; unmatched junction bases: 7. Per germline, CDR1 GTSNPN and CDR2 SVGIG (reference sequence). In DNA form, the CDR3 reads TGTGCCTGGTCTCAGGACAGGAGCTCTGGAAACACCATATATTTT. Amino acid sequence: CAWSQDRSSGNTIYF.

J is TRBJ2-1 and V is TRBV7-6; maybe TRBD2 (6 bases). Germline V lookup: CDR1 SGHVS, CDR2 FNYEAQ. The CDR3 covers 16 residues. V lost 3 bases and J 9 bases, leaving 21 bases between the germline ends. The CDR3: CASSFGTYDVWGEQFF. DNA of the CDR3: TGTGCCAGCAGCTTCGGGACTTACGATGTGTGGGGTGAGCAGTTCTTC.